The source of this T cell receptor beta chain is a study of CD8+CD57+ T cells in acquired aplastic anemia (dated by TCRdb to between 2017 and 2018). The study in broad terms: On average, sorted CD4+ and CD8+ cells yielded around 3.4 ug of extracted DNA, with a range of about 0.18 to 30 ug. CD8+CD57+ expansion was defined as frequency above the mean frequency observed in healthy subjects.

This clonotype was detected a few times. No antigen is known for it. No base-level quality is on record; no much larger clone is a single base apart. Patients chosen for sequencing had shown expansion of CD8+CD57+ cells by flow cytometry. All patients had severe acquired aplastic anemia diagnosed by International Study of Aplastic Anemia and Agranulocytosis and Camitta criteria. No therapy had been received by the patients at the time of blood sampling. TCR repertoires of sorted CD4+ and CD8+ blood T cells from severe aplastic anemia patients and healthy subjects were deep-sequenced in the study. Patients were enrolled under clinicaltrials.gov protocols 00001620, 01623167, 00001397, 00071045, 00081523 and 00961064 in the USA. Ficoll-Paque density gradient centrifugation was used to isolate peripheral blood mononuclear cells. CD4+ and CD8+ T cells were sorted by FACS or magnetic beads before DNA extraction.

TCR beta VDJ combination and CDR3 sequence profiling used genomic DNA as the template. TCR repertoire sequencing was run on an Illumina HiSeq 2000. Per the source publication's procedure: Repertoires were assessed using TRBV/TRBJ rearrangement plots, CDR3 size and DJ length profiles, and Simpson's diversity index. The most abundant DNA sequence in the deep sequencing data was taken as the immunodominant clone. CDR3 amino acid sequences were checked for sharing across subjects and were also compared against the VDJdb database and published repertoires. TCRdb cleaned the public reads at Q25 with fastp, built clones with MiXCR and kept in-frame beta chains. For every CDR3 protein sequence, its rows merge into one entry that carries the most common genes and DNA. TCRdb's processing, not the authors' own work, is the source of the V and J calls. For this sample the table gives 160,000 or so distinct CDR3 sequences, of which 70% to 75% were detected only once. 45% to 60% of the sample goes to the ten largest clones.

What the study reported, not specific to this receptor: Patients and healthy controls showed no significant difference in CD8+ Simpson's diversity (P=0.060). Twenty-nine CD8+ CDR3 sequences were found to be shared between patients and controls, but these sequences appeared to be highly expressed in patients and within the immunodominant clones of the patients.

The CDR3 covers 15 residues, taking in both the cysteine and the phenylalanine. Left in the record is the CDR3 DNA by itself, 45 bases read in frame from the first base. Unmatched junction bases come to 8, with V trimmed by 3 bases and J by 2 bases. Per the germline V gene, SGHRS is the CDR1 and YFSETQ is the CDR2. Input material: sorted CD4+, CD8+, or CD8+CD57+ T cells (not recorded which) from PBMCs. The clonotype comes from a human donor with aplastic anemia. The sequence is built from TRBV5-1 and TRBJ2-7, and TRBD1 matches 7 of the central bases. CDR3 loop: CASSSGGTEAYEQYF. The sequence in DNA is TGCGCCAGCAGCTCCGGTGGGACAGAGGCCTACGAGCAGTACTTC.